Sequencing of this T cell receptor beta chain was carried out in a study of blood T cell repertoires in COVID-19. Background on the study: Cohort 3 recovery required two negative PCRs, clearance, or symptom resolution. Material from acute and convalescent COVID-19 was sourced from the United States, Italy and Spain. T cells, B-cell-depleted T cells, or PBMCs supplied cDNA or gDNA.

This clone has just a few counts. Sequenced by immunoSEQ multiplex PCR; TCRdb stores in-frame clones only, minus some. The profile covers under 150,000 clones, with over 75% appearing a single time and 3.9% taken by the ten largest. Germline-derived CDR1 and CDR2 are LNHDA and SQIVND (reference sequence). The junction had 4 bases not matched to a gene; V was cut back by 7 bases and J by 0 bases. The length of the CDR3 is 14 residues. Sample: PBMCs or T cells enriched from blood (not recorded which). This sequence originates from a man aged 50 or older in a cohort exposed to, infected with or recovered from COVID-19 (not recorded which). The rearrangement uses TRBV19 and TRBJ1-1; 8 nucleotides line up with TRBD1. The CDR3 reads CASISGGLNTEAFF. In DNA form, the CDR3 reads TGTGCCAGTATATCAGGGGGCTTGAACACTGAAGCTTTCTTT.